This T cell receptor (beta chain) was recovered during a study of shared clonotypes between healthy human individuals. Repertoires were generated with immunoSEQ multiplex PCR, while TCRdb's copy carries only in-frame clones and drops some. The sample has about 2.4 million clones, roughly 93% seen once. This clone has just one count. The identical CDR3 is also encoded by other nucleotide sequences in the sample. V dropped 0 bases and J dropped 1; count of bases not matched to a gene: 1. Germline loops: CDR1 SGHRS, CDR2 YFSETQ. CDR3 length equals 15 residues. This TCR was sampled from a man aged 18 to 35 in good health. Some clones in this sample may be carry-over from other donors' samples. Source material: naive CD4+ T cells from PBMCs. Subset: CD45RA+ positively selected. The chain recombines TRBV5-1 with TRBJ1-5, with 7 nucleotides matching TRBD1. The CDR3 protein is CASSLEGASNQPQHF. The DNA for the CDR3 is TGCGCCAGCAGCTTGGAGGGGGCAAGCAATCAGCCCCAGCATTTT.